These T cell receptor beta chains were read from a single sample in a study of CD8+CD57+ T cells in acquired aplastic anemia. TCRdb reprocessed the reads with MiXCR, giving one entry per CDR3 protein. The sample has about 210,000 distinct CDR3 sequences, approximately 35% seen once; the top ten hold around 1.1%. Sequenced: sorted CD4+, CD8+, or CD8+CD57+ T cells (not recorded which) from PBMCs. These receptors all come from a human donor in good health, serving as a control. CDR3s include the opening cysteine and the closing phenylalanine or tryptophan. D genes are given only for firm matches. The size field is filled for only some rows; it gives once, few, many or a size class.

V	D	size	J	CDR3	DNA
TRBV9	TRBD1	many	TRBJ1-1	CASSARQGVNTEAFF	TGTGCCAGCAGCGCGAGACAGGGGGTGAACACTGAAGCTTTCTTT
TRBV2	-	few	TRBJ1-2	CASSGGGANYGYTF	TGTGCCAGCAGTGGTGGGGGGGCCAACTATGGCTACACCTTC
TRBV19	TRBD2	many	TRBJ2-3	CASRLAGGNDYYTQYF	TGTGCCAGCCGACTAGCGGGAGGGAACGACTACTATACGCAGTATTTT
TRBV20-1	-	many	TRBJ1-4	CSARLTREGEKLFF	TGCAGTGCTAGACTTACAAGGGAGGGTGAAAAACTGTTTTTT
TRBV10-3	-	many	TRBJ2-2	CAISPGVATGELFF	TGTGCCATCAGTCCCGGTGTTGCCACCGGGGAGCTGTTTTTT
TRBV7-3	TRBD2	-	TRBJ2-1	CASSLRLAGGGNNEQFF	TGTGCCAGCAGCTTAAGACTAGCGGGGGGAGGGAACAATGAGCAGTTCTTC
TRBV6-5	TRBD2	few	TRBJ2-5	CASSSGTSGGTETQYF	TGTGCCAGCAGCTCCGGGACTAGCGGGGGGACGGAGACCCAGTACTTC
TRBV5-1	TRBD1	-	TRBJ1-5	CASSRGTGENQLQHF	TGCGCCAGCAGCCGGGGGACAGGGGAAAATCAGCTCCAGCATTTT
TRBV20-1	-	many	TRBJ2-6	CSARDDSGVLTF	TGCAGTGCTAGAGATGATTCGGGCGTCCTGACTTTC
TRBV20-1	TRBD1	-	TRBJ1-6	CSARDLGQGENSPLHF	TGCAGTGCTAGAGATCTCGGCCAGGGGGAAAATTCACCCCTCCACTTT
TRBV15	-	many	TRBJ1-5	CATSTGFGQPQHF	TGTGCCACCAGCACAGGGTTCGGACAGCCCCAGCATTTT
TRBV6-5	-	many	TRBJ1-1	CASSYSPREDTEAFF	TGTGCCAGCAGTTATTCACCCAGAGAGGACACTGAAGCTTTCTTT
TRBV2	TRBD1	-	TRBJ2-3	CASSGTGGTQYF	TGTGCCAGTTCCGGGACAGGGGGTACGCAGTATTTT
TRBV5-4	TRBD1	few	TRBJ1-1	CASRQDRGREAFF	TGTGCCAGCAGACAAGACAGGGGGAGGGAAGCTTTCTTT
TRBV20-1	TRBD2	-	TRBJ2-7	CSARRTSGGASALQYF	TGCAGTGCTAGAAGGACTAGCGGGGGGGCATCCGCTTTGCAGTACTTC
TRBV3-1	-	few	TRBJ2-1	CASSQQNILQFF	TGTGCCAGCAGCCAACAAAATATCCTGCAGTTCTTC
TRBV9	TRBD1	many	TRBJ1-2	CASSTGTGGSGYTF	TGTGCCAGCAGCACCGGGACAGGGGGCTCTGGCTACACCTTC
TRBV2	-	once	TRBJ1-2	CASYTGSKGYTF	TGTGCCAGCTATACGGGGAGTAAGGGCTACACCTTC
TRBV6-1	-	few	TRBJ1-6	CASSPVHSGVYNSPLHF	TGTGCCAGCTCACCGGTTCACAGTGGGGTCTATAATTCACCCCTCCACTTT
TRBV2	TRBD2	-	TRBJ2-5	CASRNLAGETQYF	TGTGCCAGCCGAAATCTAGCGGGAGAGACCCAGTACTTC
TRBV20-1	-	-	TRBJ2-3	CSARDITSRNHGSTDTQYF	TGCAGTGCTAGAGATATTACTAGTCGTAACCACGGTTCCACAGATACGCAGTATTTT
TRBV20-1	TRBD2	-	TRBJ2-5	CSARTSDQETQYF	TGCAGTGCTAGGACTAGCGACCAAGAGACCCAGTACTTC
TRBV5-1	TRBD2	many	TRBJ2-7	CASTPGLAAWNTYEQYF	TGCGCCAGCACGCCGGGACTAGCGGCGTGGAATACCTACGAGCAGTACTTC
TRBV5-1	-	-	TRBJ2-5	CASCESATAGRLETQYF	TGCGCCAGCTGTGAGTCAGCCACGGCAGGACGATTAGAGACCCAGTACTTC
TRBV3-1	-	few	TRBJ2-1	CASSSVGGQFF	TGTGCCAGCAGTTCCGTGGGCGGGCAGTTCTTC
TRBV3-1	-	few	TRBJ2-7	CASSQVSGIGEQYF	TGTGCCAGCAGCCAAGTGTCCGGGATCGGCGAGCAGTACTTC
TRBV20-1	TRBD2	-	TRBJ2-1	CSARDFLATGGDNEQFF	TGCAGTGCTAGAGATTTTCTAGCCACGGGGGGGGATAATGAGCAGTTCTTC
TRBV2	-	few	TRBJ1-2	CTSRDGRVYGYTF	TGTACCAGCAGAGATGGCAGGGTTTATGGCTACACCTTC
TRBV5-1	-	few	TRBJ1-1	CASSLEGTPNTEAFF	TGCGCCAGCAGCTTGGAAGGGACCCCGAACACTGAAGCTTTCTTT
TRBV28	-	few	TRBJ2-4	CASTGVLAKNIQYF	TGTGCCAGCACAGGGGTACTAGCCAAAAACATTCAGTACTTC
TRBV5-1	TRBD1	many	TRBJ2-7	CASSLQSGGTYEQYF	TGCGCCAGCAGCTTACAGTCAGGGGGCACCTACGAGCAGTACTTC
TRBV19	TRBD1	many	TRBJ1-1	CASCSGGGMNTEAFF	TGTGCCAGTTGCTCAGGGGGGGGAATGAACACTGAAGCTTTCTTT
TRBV7-4	TRBD1	-	TRBJ2-1	CASSLRGTGGSNEQFF	TGTGCCAGCAGCTTAAGGGGGACAGGGGGCTCGAATGAGCAGTTCTTC
TRBV6-5	-	many	TRBJ2-7	CASSYASALYEQYF	TGTGCCAGCAGTTACGCTAGCGCCCTCTACGAGCAGTACTTC
TRBV5-1	TRBD1	many	TRBJ1-6	CASSWDSRSYNSPLHF	TGCGCCAGCAGTTGGGACAGTCGGTCCTATAATTCACCCCTCCACTTT
TRBV9	TRBD1	many	TRBJ1-2	CASSAQLDRGYDGYTF	TGTGCCAGCAGCGCCCAGCTTGACAGGGGTTATGATGGCTACACCTTC
TRBV7-6	TRBD1	-	TRBJ1-6	CASSSRTGDHSPLHF	TGTGCCAGCAGCTCCCGGACAGGGGATCATTCACCCCTCCACTTT
TRBV4-1	-	few	TRBJ2-1	CASSPLVGLNEQFF	TGCGCCAGCAGCCCCTTGGTAGGGTTGAATGAGCAGTTCTTC
TRBV6-1	-	many	TRBJ1-1	CASSQTREKPTFF	TGTGCCAGTAGTCAAACCCGGGAGAAGCCCACTTTCTTT
TRBV27	TRBD1	few	TRBJ2-7	CASSSAYRGFDYEQYF	TGTGCCAGTTCATCGGCGTACAGGGGGTTTGACTACGAGCAGTACTTC
TRBV4-1	-	-	TRBJ2-2	CASSQDGSGDTGELFF	TGCGCCAGCAGCCAAGATGGCTCGGGGGACACCGGGGAGCTGTTTTTT
TRBV7-2	-	many	TRBJ2-7	CASSSERLREQYF	TGTGCCAGCAGCTCAGAGCGACTACGCGAGCAGTACTTC
TRBV12-3/TRBV12-4	-	many	TRBJ2-7	CASSFSWDYEQYF	TGTGCCAGCAGCTTTAGTTGGGACTACGAGCAGTACTTC
TRBV29-1	TRBD1	many	TRBJ1-2	CSVGQGARYGYTF	TGCAGCGTCGGACAGGGGGCACGGTATGGCTACACCTTC
TRBV25-1	TRBD1	-	TRBJ1-2	CASSDLTGERDGYTF	TGTGCCAGCAGTGATTTGACAGGGGAGCGGGATGGCTACACCTTC
TRBV5-1	-	many	TRBJ1-3	CASSKTGRGSGNTIYF	TGCGCCAGCAGCAAGACAGGTCGTGGCTCTGGAAACACCATATATTTT
TRBV7-6	TRBD1	once	TRBJ1-6	CASSPFGQGADSPLHF	TGTGCCAGCTCACCATTTGGACAGGGGGCAGATTCACCCCTCCACTTT
TRBV24-1	TRBD1	many	TRBJ1-5	CATRETGSTPNSNQPQHF	TGTGCCACCAGAGAGACAGGGTCGACCCCAAATAGCAATCAGCCCCAGCATTTT
TRBV6-5	-	few	TRBJ1-4	CASSYLGTNEKLFF	TGTGCCAGCAGTTACTTGGGGACTAATGAAAAACTGTTTTTT
TRBV25-1	-	-	TRBJ2-3	CASSDPGKADTQYF	TGTGCCAGCAGTGATCCGGGAAAGGCAGATACGCAGTATTTT
TRBV20-1	TRBD1	many	TRBJ2-3	CSATKQGMSTDTQYF	TGCAGTGCGACTAAACAGGGGATGAGTACAGATACGCAGTATTTT
TRBV6-1	-	-	TRBJ1-5	CASIRHTVSSNQPQHF	TGTGCCAGCATCCGGCACACAGTAAGTAGCAATCAGCCCCAGCATTTT